This TCR beta chain was observed in a study of blood T cell repertoires in COVID-19. The wider study: Collection of acute and convalescent COVID-19 samples took place in the United States, Italy and Spain. PBMCs, B-cell-depleted T cells, or T cells provided the cDNA or gDNA that made up the material.

Assay used: immunoSEQ multiplex PCR; TCRdb lists only in-frame clones, some missing. Altogether roughly 15,000 clones are present, over 80% being singletons, with the ten largest covering about 30%. Trimming stripped 4 bases from V and 4 bases from J, with 12 bases between. This CDR3 has 14 residues. Germline V gene lookup returns CDR1 SGHDT and CDR2 YYEEEE. The sequenced sample was peripheral blood. The J gene is TRBJ1-5, the V gene TRBV5-6; D is perhaps TRBD1 (6 bases). This receptor was identified in a man aged 50-60 years with active COVID-19. CDR3 amino acids: CASSATGWNQPQHF. The CDR3 region has the DNA TGTGCCAGCAGCGCTACAGGGTGGAATCAGCCCCAGCATTTT. Drawing the rest from reference TRBV5-6 and TRBJ1-5, the complete variable domain is DAGVTQSPTHLIKTRGQQVTLRCSPKSGHDTVSWYQQALGQGPQFIFQYYEEEERQRGNFPDRFSGHQFPNYSSELNVNALLLGDSALYLCASSATGWNQPQHFGDGTRLSIL.